The clone carrying this TCR beta chain was seen only a few times. Its specificity is unknown. The sample comes from a study of T cells after yellow fever vaccination. Study-wide context: For low cell numbers, libraries were made with SMART-Seq v4 Ultra Low Input. Study conclusions and caveats: One caveat is that FACS-sorted repertoires could contain abundant clonotypes contaminating from the bulk population. Primary-vaccination clones mostly resurfaced post-booster (more than 95% CD4, around 88% CD8).

V lost 5 bases, J lost 5 bases, and 12 bases lay in between. Germline assignment: CDR1 SGHVS and CDR2 FNYEAQ. The CDR3 loop spans 13 amino acids. Each CDR3 protein gets one entry after TCRdb re-called the 5' RACE reads with MiXCR. Of hundreds of thousands of distinct CDR3 sequences listed, about 19% are singletons. The receptor was isolated from a man younger than 45 who received the YFV17D yellow fever vaccine. The chain links TRBV7-6 to TRBJ2-5; D is possibly TRBD2 (6 bases). Sequenced here: PBMCs, sampled 15 days after the yellow fever booster vaccination. CDR3 region: CASSQDYWETQYF. CDR3 sequence (DNA): TGTGCCAGCAGCCAGGACTATTGGGAGACCCAGTACTTC.